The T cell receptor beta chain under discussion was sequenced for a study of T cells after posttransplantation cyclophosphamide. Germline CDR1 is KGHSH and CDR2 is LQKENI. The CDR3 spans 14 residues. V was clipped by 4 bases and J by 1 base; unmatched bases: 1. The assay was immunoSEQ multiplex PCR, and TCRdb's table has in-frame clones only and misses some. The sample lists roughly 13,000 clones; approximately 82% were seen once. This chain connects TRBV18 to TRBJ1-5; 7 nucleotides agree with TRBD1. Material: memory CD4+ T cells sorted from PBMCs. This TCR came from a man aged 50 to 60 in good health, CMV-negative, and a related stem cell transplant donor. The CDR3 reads CASSRDRSNQPQHF. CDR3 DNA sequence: TGTGCCAGCTCACGGGACAGAAGCAATCAGCCCCAGCATTTT.